These 7 T cell receptor beta chains came from one sample sequenced in a study of blood T cell repertoires in COVID-19. The repertoire was sequenced with immunoSEQ multiplex PCR; TCRdb's copy has only in-frame clones and lacks some. This table holds a few hundred thousand clones, roughly 84% found once. The specimen sequenced was PBMCs or T cells enriched from blood (not recorded which). Receptors originate from a man under 40 in a cohort exposed to, infected with or recovered from COVID-19 (not recorded which).

This chain connects TRBV10-1 to TRBJ2-5; possibly TRBD1 for D (6 bases). V was trimmed by 4 bases and J by 4 bases, leaving 10 bases between them. The CDR3 is made up of 13 amino acids. Germline V CDR1 and CDR2: WNHNN, SYGVQD (reference sequence). The CDR3 loop is CASSAGTIETQYF. The CDR3 DNA sequence: TGCGCCAGCAGTGCCGGGACAATAGAGACCCAGTACTTC.

V and J are TRBV18 and TRBJ1-5; D remains ambiguous. This CDR3 is built from 13 residues. The V gene lost 3 bases and the J gene lost 9 bases, with 12 bases spanning the gap. The germline V gene has CDR1 KGHSH and CDR2 LQKENI. CDR3 in DNA: TGTGCCAGCTCACCCACGAGGGAAGGGCCCCAGCATTTT. This gives the protein CASSPTREGPQHF.

V and J are TRBV28 and TRBJ2-5, with 13 nucleotides matching TRBD2. CDR3 length equals 15 residues. After removal of 7 bases from V and 4 bases from J, the junction contained 6 bases not matched to a gene. CDR1 is MDHEN, CDR2 SYDVKM, per germline. The CDR3 bases are TGTGCCAGCACTTGGACTAGCGGGAGACGAGAGACCCAGTACTTC. It encodes CASTWTSGRRETQYF.

This clone was recorded a few times. The chain combines TRBV19 with TRBJ2-3; D possibly corresponds to TRBD2 (5 bases). The CDR3 extends over 14 amino acids. Trimming cost V 11 bases and J 2 bases, with 17 bases left between them. In germline, CDR1 is LNHDA, CDR2 SQIVND (reference sequence). CDR3 residues: CAPMRATLTDTQYF. The CDR3 DNA sequence: TGTGCCCCTATGAGGGCCACCCTCACAGATACGCAGTATTTT. The variable domain in full, completed from reference TRBV19 and TRBJ2-3, reads DGGITQSPKYLFRKEGQNVTLSCEQNLNHDAMYWYRQDPGQGLRLIYYSQIVNDFQKGDIAEGYSVSREKKESFPLTVTSAQKNPTAFYLCAPMRATLTDTQYFGPGTRLTVL.

This clone was seen a few times. The CDR3 here is CASSLDSLEKLFF. The CDR3 coding sequence is TGTGCCAGCAGTTTGGACAGTCTCGAAAAACTGTTTTTT. The rearrangement joins TRBV12-3 or TRBV12-4 to TRBJ1-4, with a possible D match to TRBD1 (6 bases). This CDR3 is 13 amino acids long. V lost 3 bases and J 8 bases, leaving 10 bases between the germline ends.

J is TRBJ1-2 and V is TRBV19, with 8 bases fitting TRBD1. The CDR3 sequence is 15 residues long. Trimming took 7 bases from V and 6 from J; bases not matched to a gene: 13. Germline V lookup: CDR1 LNHDA, CDR2 SQIVND (reference sequence). The CDR3: CASTTSSRTGNGYTF. The CDR3 region has the DNA TGTGCCAGTACCACCTCATCCAGGACAGGGAATGGCTACACCTTC.

CDR3 protein: CASIQVEQGAYEQYF. The DNA of the CDR3 is TGTGCCAGCATCCAGGTGGAACAGGGGGCCTACGAGCAGTACTTC. V gene TRBV7-8 combines with J gene TRBJ2-7; 8 bases line up with TRBD1. The CDR3 is 15 amino acids. The V and J ends lost 7 bases and 2 bases, in that order; junction bases with no gene match: 10. The germline CDR1 and CDR2 sequences are SGHVS and FQNEAQ. The variable domain in full, with the rest retrieved from reference TRBV7-8 and TRBJ2-7, is GAGVSQSPRYKVAKRGQDVALRCDPISGHVSLFWYQQALGQGPEFLTYFQNEAQLDKSGLPSDRFFAERPEGSVSTLKIQRTQQEDSAVYLCASIQVEQGAYEQYFGPGTRLTVT.